This TCR beta chain came from a study of shared clonotypes between healthy human individuals. Points from the study as a whole: Memory subsets had estimated richness that was generally smaller than that of naive subsets.

Comments on this clone: The antigen is undetermined.

Measured with immunoSEQ multiplex PCR; TCRdb has only the in-frame clones, and not every one. The sample lists about 2.3 million clones, 93% occurring once. V lost 3 bases and J lost 0, with 8 bases in between. In germline, CDR1 is SGHAT, CDR2 FQNNGV. This CDR3 has 14 amino acids. V gene TRBV11-2 combines with J gene TRBJ1-2; D not certain. This receptor was taken from a man aged 18 to 30 in good health. Some clones in this sample may be carry-over from other donors' samples. Sequencing was done on a sample of naive CD4+ T cells from PBMCs. Stated subset: CD45RA+ positively selected. In DNA, the CDR3 is TGTGCCAGCAGCTTGATCCTCCCTAACTATGGCTACACCTTC. It specifies CASSLILPNYGYTF.